A selection of T cell receptor beta chains follows, all from one sample in a study of PD-1 blockade in classical Hodgkin lymphoma. The repertoire was sequenced with immunoSEQ multiplex PCR; TCRdb's copy has only in-frame clones and lacks some. The sample carries about 27,000 clones, approximately 72% recorded once. This sample comprised peripheral blood mononuclear cells (PBMCs), obtained before the fourth cycle of nivolumab. These receptors came from a human donor with classical Hodgkin lymphoma. Each CDR3 is given with its conserved first and last residue. D genes are given only for firm matches. A row's size may be missing; if present it is once, few, many or a size class.

d_call: TRBD2; clone_size: -; v_call: TRBV4-2; j_call: TRBJ2-1; cdr3_nt: TGTGCCAGCAGCCACCAACTTCTTAGCGGGTTCGACGCTAGCTCCTACAATGAGCAGTTCTTC; cdr3_aa: CASSHQLLSGFDASSYNEQFF
d_call: -; clone_size: -; v_call: TRBV5-1; j_call: TRBJ1-3; cdr3_nt: TGCGCCAGCAGCTTGGTTGCAGCCAGCTCTGGAAACACCATATATTTT; cdr3_aa: CASSLVAASSGNTIYF
d_call: TRBD1; clone_size: once; v_call: TRBV5-1; j_call: TRBJ1-4; cdr3_nt: TGCGCCAGCAGCCTGGGGACAGGGGAAAAACTGTTTTTT; cdr3_aa: CASSLGTGEKLFF
d_call: TRBD1; clone_size: -; v_call: TRBV30; j_call: TRBJ1-2; cdr3_nt: TGTGCCTGGAGTCGGACAGGGGGCTATGGCTACACCTTC; cdr3_aa: CAWSRTGGYGYTF
d_call: -; clone_size: -; v_call: TRBV7-9; j_call: TRBJ2-2; cdr3_nt: TGTGCCGGCCTCATCCAGGGGACAAACCTTTACACCGGGGAGCTGTTTTTT; cdr3_aa: CAGLIQGTNLYTGELFF
d_call: -; clone_size: once; v_call: TRBV28; j_call: TRBJ2-3; cdr3_nt: TGTGCCAGCAGCCACCTGGATGGCAGGGACGCAGATACGCAGTATTTT; cdr3_aa: CASSHLDGRDADTQYF
d_call: -; clone_size: -; v_call: TRBV5-1; j_call: TRBJ1-2; cdr3_nt: TGCGCCAGCAGCTTGGCGGGGGGATGGATGGATGGCTACACCTTC; cdr3_aa: CASSLAGGWMDGYTF
d_call: -; clone_size: once; v_call: TRBV15; j_call: TRBJ1-1; cdr3_nt: TGTGCCACCAGCAGGAGGGGTGGGGATACTGAAGCTTTCTTT; cdr3_aa: CATSRRGGDTEAFF
d_call: TRBD1; clone_size: -; v_call: TRBV18; j_call: TRBJ1-3; cdr3_nt: TGTGCCAGCTCTCGAAGAACAGGGGCCGACTCTGGAAACACCATATATTTT; cdr3_aa: CASSRRTGADSGNTIYF
d_call: -; clone_size: -; v_call: TRBV30; j_call: TRBJ1-2; cdr3_nt: TGTGCCTGGAGTGTGACCGGGGTCGTGCGCGGCTACACCTTC; cdr3_aa: CAWSVTGVVRGYTF
d_call: TRBD1; clone_size: -; v_call: TRBV6-6; j_call: TRBJ1-6; cdr3_nt: TGTGCCAGCAGGACACCCGGGACAGGGATTAATTCACCCCTCCACTTT; cdr3_aa: CASRTPGTGINSPLHF
d_call: TRBD2; clone_size: -; v_call: TRBV2; j_call: TRBJ2-5; cdr3_nt: TGTGCCATACCGATGCTGGGACTAGCGGGGGGTCGAACCAGGGGGACCCAGTACTTC; cdr3_aa: CAIPMLGLAGGRTRGTQYF
d_call: -; clone_size: -; v_call: TRBV7-2; j_call: TRBJ2-7; cdr3_nt: TGTGCCAGCGCGCAGGGGCTAGCGGCCAACGAGCAGTACTTC; cdr3_aa: CASAQGLAANEQYF
d_call: TRBD2; clone_size: -; v_call: TRBV7-2; j_call: TRBJ2-1; cdr3_nt: TGTGCCAGCAGCTTAGGACTAGCGGGGGATAATGAGCAGTTCTTC; cdr3_aa: CASSLGLAGDNEQFF
d_call: TRBD1; clone_size: -; v_call: TRBV19; j_call: TRBJ2-7; cdr3_nt: TGTGCCAGTAGTTTAACGACAGGGCCTCGATTGGAGCAGTACTTC; cdr3_aa: CASSLTTGPRLEQYF
d_call: TRBD2; clone_size: -; v_call: TRBV6-1; j_call: TRBJ2-1; cdr3_nt: TGTGCCAGCAGTGATCGGAGGCTAGCGGGGGCCGGGGGCTACAATGAGCAGTTCTTC; cdr3_aa: CASSDRRLAGAGGYNEQFF
d_call: -; clone_size: once; v_call: TRBV5-1; j_call: TRBJ2-6; cdr3_nt: TGCGCCAGCAGCTTGGTGTCTCAGAGCTCTGGGGCCAACGTCCTGACTTTC; cdr3_aa: CASSLVSQSSGANVLTF
d_call: -; clone_size: -; v_call: TRBV6-6; j_call: TRBJ1-1; cdr3_nt: TGTGCCAGTCAGGGTGGGTACACTGAAGCTTTCTTT; cdr3_aa: CASQGGYTEAFF
d_call: -; clone_size: -; v_call: TRBV5-6; j_call: TRBJ2-3; cdr3_nt: TGTGCCAGCAGCTTGGGGAACCTGCCCCGGGATACGCAGTATTTT; cdr3_aa: CASSLGNLPRDTQYF
d_call: -; clone_size: -; v_call: TRBV10-3; j_call: TRBJ1-2; cdr3_nt: TGTGCCATCAGTGAGGGAAGGGCACAGCTTAACTATGGCTACACCTTC; cdr3_aa: CAISEGRAQLNYGYTF
d_call: -; clone_size: -; v_call: TRBV13; j_call: TRBJ1-2; cdr3_nt: TGTGCCAGCAGCTTAGGACAGGTTTCACCTGGTGGCTACACCTTC; cdr3_aa: CASSLGQVSPGGYTF
d_call: TRBD2; clone_size: -; v_call: TRBV4-3; j_call: TRBJ2-7; cdr3_nt: TGCGCCAGCAGCCAAGATTTTATTAGGGCTAGCGGTGCCTACGAGCAGTACTTC; cdr3_aa: CASSQDFIRASGAYEQYF
d_call: -; clone_size: -; v_call: TRBV2; j_call: TRBJ2-1; cdr3_nt: TGTGCCAGCAGTGCAAGCGAAAATGAGCAGTTCTTC; cdr3_aa: CASSASENEQFF
d_call: -; clone_size: -; v_call: TRBV7-9; j_call: TRBJ2-1; cdr3_nt: TGTGCCAGCACCCACTCAGGAGGGGTGGGGAGCAATGAGCAGTTCTTC; cdr3_aa: CASTHSGGVGSNEQFF
d_call: -; clone_size: -; v_call: TRBV21-1; j_call: TRBJ2-7; cdr3_nt: TGTGCCAGCAGCGAATCTGACCCTAGCCCCGTTTTATTT; cdr3_aa: CASSESDPSPVLF
d_call: TRBD1; clone_size: -; v_call: TRBV16; j_call: TRBJ2-7; cdr3_nt: TGTGCCAGCAGCCAAACCGACAGGGTATTCCACGAGCAGTACTTC; cdr3_aa: CASSQTDRVFHEQYF
d_call: TRBD2; clone_size: -; v_call: TRBV7-2; j_call: TRBJ2-3; cdr3_nt: TGTGCCAGCAGCTCGGGACTAGCGGGAGTGGTAGATACGCAGTATTTT; cdr3_aa: CASSSGLAGVVDTQYF
d_call: -; clone_size: -; v_call: TRBV18; j_call: TRBJ1-4; cdr3_nt: TGTGCCAGCTCACCTTACAACCCTGGCGGTGAAAAACTGTTTTTT; cdr3_aa: CASSPYNPGGEKLFF
d_call: -; clone_size: medium-sized; v_call: TRBV4-1; j_call: TRBJ1-4; cdr3_nt: TGCGCCAGCAGCCAAGGGTGGGGGAGTGGGGAAAAACTGTTTTTT; cdr3_aa: CASSQGWGSGEKLFF
d_call: -; clone_size: -; v_call: TRBV11-1; j_call: TRBJ2-3; cdr3_nt: TGTGCCAGCAGCGCGCAGATAAGCACAGATACGCAGTATTTT; cdr3_aa: CASSAQISTDTQYF
d_call: -; clone_size: -; v_call: TRBV7-9; j_call: TRBJ1-4; cdr3_nt: TGTGCCAGCAGCAGTGGGGAAAAACTGTTTTTT; cdr3_aa: CASSSGEKLFF
d_call: TRBD2; clone_size: -; v_call: TRBV9; j_call: TRBJ2-5; cdr3_nt: TGTGCCAGCAGCGTAGAGGGACTAGCGGGAGCTCAGTACTTC; cdr3_aa: CASSVEGLAGAQYF
d_call: TRBD1; clone_size: -; v_call: TRBV30; j_call: TRBJ2-3; cdr3_nt: TGTGCCTGGAGTGTCTCCCGGACAGGGATTAGGACAGATACGCAGTATTTT; cdr3_aa: CAWSVSRTGIRTDTQYF
d_call: TRBD1; clone_size: -; v_call: TRBV5-1; j_call: TRBJ2-3; cdr3_nt: TGCGCCAGCAGCTTGTCCAGGGGGCGCACAGATACGCAGTATTTT; cdr3_aa: CASSLSRGRTDTQYF
d_call: -; clone_size: -; v_call: TRBV2; j_call: TRBJ2-3; cdr3_nt: TGTGCCAGCAGTGAATATTCGTTGGGCACAGATACGCAGTATTTT; cdr3_aa: CASSEYSLGTDTQYF
d_call: -; clone_size: -; v_call: TRBV11-1; j_call: TRBJ1-1; cdr3_nt: TGTGCCAGCAGCTTGAGTTCAGGGAACACTGAAGCTTTCTTT; cdr3_aa: CASSLSSGNTEAFF
d_call: -; clone_size: -; v_call: TRBV7-9; j_call: TRBJ1-1; cdr3_nt: TGTGCCAGCAGCCAGGAATACACTGAAGCTTTCTTT; cdr3_aa: CASSQEYTEAFF
d_call: -; clone_size: -; v_call: TRBV6-1; j_call: TRBJ1-4; cdr3_nt: TGTGCCAGCAGTGAAGCGCGGGGGACTTCGGAAAAACTGTTTTTT; cdr3_aa: CASSEARGTSEKLFF
d_call: TRBD1; clone_size: -; v_call: TRBV30; j_call: TRBJ2-1; cdr3_nt: TGTGCCCTCGGGGGGACAGGGGGTAAGGGTGAGCAGTTCTTC; cdr3_aa: CALGGTGGKGEQFF
d_call: -; clone_size: -; v_call: TRBV25-1; j_call: TRBJ1-2; cdr3_nt: TGTGCCAGCAGTGAATTAGATCGGGCGGCGGGGGGCTACACCTTC; cdr3_aa: CASSELDRAAGGYTF
d_call: -; clone_size: -; v_call: TRBV5-4; j_call: TRBJ2-6; cdr3_nt: TGTGCCAGCAGCTTGGCAGTTAGGACTGGGGCCAACGTCCTGACTTTC; cdr3_aa: CASSLAVRTGANVLTF
d_call: TRBD1; clone_size: -; v_call: TRBV7-2; j_call: TRBJ2-3; cdr3_nt: TGTGCCAGCAGCTTAGGAGGGGGCAATACGCAGTATTTT; cdr3_aa: CASSLGGGNTQYF
d_call: TRBD1; clone_size: -; v_call: TRBV11-2; j_call: TRBJ2-1; cdr3_nt: TGTGCCAGCAGCTTAGGCGGGACAGGGGGCAATGAGCAGTTCTTC; cdr3_aa: CASSLGGTGGNEQFF